This TCR beta chain was found in a study of graft-versus-host responses after intestinal transplantation. Study overall: Recipients uniformly received anti-thymocyte globulin induction, followed by tacrolimus and steroids for approximately 3 years.

From germline, CDR1 is MNHEY and CDR2 SMNVEV (reference sequence). V lost 1 base, J lost 5 bases, and 6 bases lay in between. There are 13 residues in the CDR3. Sequencing used immunoSEQ multiplex PCR; TCRdb keeps in-frame clones, though not all of them. The table includes 29,000 or so clones, 70% to 90% detected once. Specimen: PBMCs, collected about 430 days after intestinal transplantation. This receptor was taken from a human patient who received an intestinal transplant, so some T cells may come from the graft donor. V usage is TRBV27 and J usage is TRBJ1-5; the D is unclear. CDR3 region: CASSLWRDQPQHF. The CDR3 DNA reads as TGTGCCAGCAGTTTATGGAGGGATCAGCCCCAGCATTTT.